Reported below is one TCR beta chain. The repertoire was sequenced with immunoSEQ multiplex PCR; TCRdb's copy has only in-frame clones and lacks some. The sample lists about 84,000 clones; 95% to 98% were seen once. This entry comes from a study of technical replicates of blood from a handful of donors. The receptor was isolated from a human donor in good health. Sequenced: T cells isolated from PBMCs.

CDR3 protein: CASKGRVYNSPLHF. The DNA of the CDR3 is TGTGCCAGTAAGGGCAGGGTCTATAATTCACCCCTCCACTTT. This sequence joins TRBV19 and TRBJ1-6; D is possibly TRBD1 (5 bases). The V gene lost 7 bases and the J gene lost 3 bases, with 10 bases spanning the gap. Germline values: CDR1 LNHDA, CDR2 SQIVND (reference sequence). This CDR3 region has 14 residues.